This T cell receptor beta chain came from a study of cytomegalovirus exposure and HLA in healthy donors (dated by TCRdb to the late 2010s). Context from the whole study: According to a later analysis, the 100 to 150 validation repertoires were produced on the same platform as the 700 or so repertoires of the first cohort. In addition to the first cohort of approximately 670 subjects, a separate validation cohort of 130 or so different subjects was used. To predict cytomegalovirus infection status, the study brought together high-throughput TCR immunosequencing, statistical association of individual TCRs with disease status, and machine learning. The study was designed to test whether signatures of past pathogen exposure could be identified by cataloging public T cell receptors.

The library was generated by the immunoSEQ multiplex PCR assay. The study's processing was this. To diagnose cytomegalovirus status from the catalog of TCR beta chain sequences, a statistical classification framework was built. Imported from immuneACCESS, the table was reduced by TCRdb to in-frame sequences with V and J called. These copies leave out some clones; in studies compared against another copy, an unresolved V gene accounts for under half, and the cause of the remainder is not known. D and trimming come from the DNA, and the V and J calls and clone size come from that table. The sample yields hundreds of thousands of clones; about 92% were counted once. The ten largest clones add up to around 3.1% of the sample. The germline V gene provides CDR1 MRHNA and CDR2 SNTAGT. Trimmed from V: 4 bases; trimmed from J: 7 bases; junction bases lacking a gene match: 6. The CDR3 has 13 amino acids, counting the end cysteine and phenylalanine. The CDR3 DNA has 39 bases and is translated from base 1.

The study at large found these results: Cytomegalovirus status was reported to be diagnosed by the classifier with high specificity and sensitivity in both the original and validation cohorts. While some public TCRs were present in many individuals, most TCR sequences turned up only very rarely across donors. The authors suggested that the approach could potentially be extended to other disease states and immunological phenotypes. Three of the identified cytomegalovirus-associated TCR beta chains were confirmed in vitro to be specific for cytomegalovirus antigens. Subsequent analysis determined that TCRs grouped into clusters in the first cohort also showed a tendency toward co-occurrence across the roughly 130 validation repertoires, and about 93% of cluster scores exceeded 0. A later analysis had no HLA typing for the validation cohort, so co-occurrence there was scored across all 110 or so repertoires. The study listed 164 TCR beta chains as associated with cytomegalovirus.

On this clone: It has no known antigen specificity. The input lacks base qualities; no much larger clone sits a single base away.

Separate from the roughly 660-subject first cohort, the validation cohort of 120 subjects was the group to which the donors belonged. The rearrangement joined TRBV6-4 to TRBJ2-7, with 8 junctional bases fitting TRBD1. The specimen was PBMCs. The source of this sequence is a woman between 25 and 40 years old in good health and CMV-seronegative. The CDR3 amino acid sequence is: CASSVTGGNEQYF. The DNA sequence follows: TGTGCCAGCAGTGTAACAGGGGGAAATGAGCAGTACTTC.